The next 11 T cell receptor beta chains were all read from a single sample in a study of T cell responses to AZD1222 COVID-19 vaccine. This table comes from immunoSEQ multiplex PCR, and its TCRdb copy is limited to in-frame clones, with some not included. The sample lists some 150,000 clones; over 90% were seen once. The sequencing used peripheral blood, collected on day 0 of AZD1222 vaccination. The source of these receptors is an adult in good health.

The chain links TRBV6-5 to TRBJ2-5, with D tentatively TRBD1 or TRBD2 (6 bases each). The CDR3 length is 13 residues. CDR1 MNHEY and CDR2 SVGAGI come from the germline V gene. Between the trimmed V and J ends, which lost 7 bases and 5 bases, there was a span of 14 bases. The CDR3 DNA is TGTGCCAGCAATGCACTAGGGGGGGAGACCCAGTACTTC. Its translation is CASNALGGETQYF.

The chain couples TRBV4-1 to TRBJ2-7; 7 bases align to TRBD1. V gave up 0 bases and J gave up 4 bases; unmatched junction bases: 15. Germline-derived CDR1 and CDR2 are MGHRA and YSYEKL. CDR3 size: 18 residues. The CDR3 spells CASSQDNIRDRLLYEQYF. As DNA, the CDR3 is TGCGCCAGCAGCCAAGATAATATTAGGGACAGACTCCTGTACGAGCAGTACTTC.

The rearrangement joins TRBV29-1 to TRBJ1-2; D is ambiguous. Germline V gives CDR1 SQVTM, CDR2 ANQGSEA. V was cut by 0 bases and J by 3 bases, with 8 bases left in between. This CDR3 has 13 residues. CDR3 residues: CSVEDRADYGYTF. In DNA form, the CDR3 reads TGCAGCGTTGAAGATCGGGCTGACTATGGCTACACCTTC.

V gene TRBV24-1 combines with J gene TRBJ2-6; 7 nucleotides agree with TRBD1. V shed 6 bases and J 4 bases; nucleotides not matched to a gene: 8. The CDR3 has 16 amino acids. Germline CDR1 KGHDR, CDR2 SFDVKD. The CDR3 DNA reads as TGTGCCACCAGTCCGTCAGGGGGATCCGGGGCCAACGTCCTGACTTTC. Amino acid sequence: CATSPSGGSGANVLTF.

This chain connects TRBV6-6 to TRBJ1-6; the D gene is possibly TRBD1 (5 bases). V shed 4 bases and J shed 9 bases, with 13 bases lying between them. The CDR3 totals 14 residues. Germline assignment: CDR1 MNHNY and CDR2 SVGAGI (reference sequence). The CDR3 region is CASSSNQGGSPLHF. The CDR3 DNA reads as TGTGCCAGCAGTTCCAACCAGGGTGGTTCACCCCTCCACTTT.

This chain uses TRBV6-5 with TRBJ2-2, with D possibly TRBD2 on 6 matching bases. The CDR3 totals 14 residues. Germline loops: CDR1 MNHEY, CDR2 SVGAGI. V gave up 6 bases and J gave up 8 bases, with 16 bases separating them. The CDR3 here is CASSGTPRGGELFF. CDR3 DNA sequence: TGTGCCAGCAGCGGGACTCCCCGAGGGGGGGAGCTGTTTTTT.

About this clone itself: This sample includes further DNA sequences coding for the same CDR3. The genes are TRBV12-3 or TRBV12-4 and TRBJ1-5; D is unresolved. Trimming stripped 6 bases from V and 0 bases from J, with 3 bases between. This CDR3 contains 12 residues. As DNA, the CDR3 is TGTGCCAGCAGGAATAGCAATCAGCCCCAGCATTTT. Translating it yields CASRNSNQPQHF.

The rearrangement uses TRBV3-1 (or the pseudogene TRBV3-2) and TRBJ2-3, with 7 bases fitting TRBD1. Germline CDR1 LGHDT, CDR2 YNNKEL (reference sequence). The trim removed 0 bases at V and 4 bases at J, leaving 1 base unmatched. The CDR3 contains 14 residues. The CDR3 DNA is TGTGCCAGCAGCCAAGATACAGGGGCAGATACGCAGTATTTT. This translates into CASSQDTGADTQYF.

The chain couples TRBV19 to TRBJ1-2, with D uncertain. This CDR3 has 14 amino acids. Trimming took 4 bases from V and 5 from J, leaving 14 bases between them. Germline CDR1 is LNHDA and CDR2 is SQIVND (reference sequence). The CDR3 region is CASSTPSGAYGYTF. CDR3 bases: TGTGCCAGTAGTACCCCGTCGGGCGCTTATGGCTACACCTTC. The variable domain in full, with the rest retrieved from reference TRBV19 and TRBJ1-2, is DGGITQSPKYLFRKEGQNVTLSCEQNLNHDAMYWYRQDPGQGLRLIYYSQIVNDFQKGDIAEGYSVSREKKESFPLTVTSAQKNPTAFYLCASSTPSGAYGYTFGSGTRLTVV.

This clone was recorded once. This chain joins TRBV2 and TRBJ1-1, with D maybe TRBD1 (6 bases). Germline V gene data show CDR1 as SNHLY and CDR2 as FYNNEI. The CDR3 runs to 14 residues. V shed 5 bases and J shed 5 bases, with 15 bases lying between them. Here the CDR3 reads CASSLQGGATEAFF. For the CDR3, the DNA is TGTGCCAGCAGTTTACAGGGCGGTGCAACTGAAGCTTTCTTT.

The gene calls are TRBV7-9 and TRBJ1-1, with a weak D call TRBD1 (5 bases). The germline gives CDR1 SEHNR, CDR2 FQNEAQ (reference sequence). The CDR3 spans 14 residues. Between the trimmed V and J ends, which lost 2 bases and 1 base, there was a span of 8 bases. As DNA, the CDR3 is TGTGCCAGCAGCTTATTAACAGGGAACACTGAAGCTTTCTTT. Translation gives CASSLLTGNTEAFF.